The present T cell receptor beta chain was sequenced within a study of PD-1 blockade in classical Hodgkin lymphoma. Sequenced by immunoSEQ multiplex PCR; TCRdb stores in-frame clones only, minus some. The table includes 120,000 to 150,000 clones, about 81% detected once. Study results and caveats: Exclusion covered patients beginning nivolumab under 1 year post-ASCT. By C4D1, CD4+ diversity increased significantly, especially in complete responders. Partial responders and progressors had significantly lower baseline TCR diversity.

Autologous stem cell transplantation was followed by relapse in every patient, and brentuximab vedotin exposure varied. This clone was recorded only once. Its antigen remains unidentified. This same CDR3 is encoded by further DNA sequences in the sample. Germline V CDR1 and CDR2: MNHNY, SVGAGI (reference sequence). With 2 bases removed from V and 4 bases from J, the gap between germline ends came to 9 bases. The CDR3 is 14 residues long. This TCR was recovered from a human donor with classical Hodgkin lymphoma. The chain links TRBV6-6 to TRBJ2-1, with D tentatively TRBD1 (6 bases). Here the sequenced sample was peripheral blood mononuclear cells (PBMCs), taken before the second cycle of nivolumab. CDR3 coding DNA: TGTGCCAGCAGTTACCGCGGACAGTACAATGAGCAGTTCTTC. Encoded protein: CASSYRGQYNEQFF.